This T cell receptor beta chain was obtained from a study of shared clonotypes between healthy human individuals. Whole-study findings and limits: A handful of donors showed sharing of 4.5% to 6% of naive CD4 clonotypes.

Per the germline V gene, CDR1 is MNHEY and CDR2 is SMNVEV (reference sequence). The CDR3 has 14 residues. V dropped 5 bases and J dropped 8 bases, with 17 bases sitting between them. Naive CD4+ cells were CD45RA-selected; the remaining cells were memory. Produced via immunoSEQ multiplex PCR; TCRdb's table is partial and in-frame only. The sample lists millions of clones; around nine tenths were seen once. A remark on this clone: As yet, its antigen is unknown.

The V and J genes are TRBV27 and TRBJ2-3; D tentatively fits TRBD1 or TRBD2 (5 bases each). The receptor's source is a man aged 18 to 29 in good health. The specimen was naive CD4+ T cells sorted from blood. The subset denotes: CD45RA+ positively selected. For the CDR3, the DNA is TGTGCCAGCAGTCTAGGACATTCTGGAGGTACGCAGTATTTT. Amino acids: CASSLGHSGGTQYF.